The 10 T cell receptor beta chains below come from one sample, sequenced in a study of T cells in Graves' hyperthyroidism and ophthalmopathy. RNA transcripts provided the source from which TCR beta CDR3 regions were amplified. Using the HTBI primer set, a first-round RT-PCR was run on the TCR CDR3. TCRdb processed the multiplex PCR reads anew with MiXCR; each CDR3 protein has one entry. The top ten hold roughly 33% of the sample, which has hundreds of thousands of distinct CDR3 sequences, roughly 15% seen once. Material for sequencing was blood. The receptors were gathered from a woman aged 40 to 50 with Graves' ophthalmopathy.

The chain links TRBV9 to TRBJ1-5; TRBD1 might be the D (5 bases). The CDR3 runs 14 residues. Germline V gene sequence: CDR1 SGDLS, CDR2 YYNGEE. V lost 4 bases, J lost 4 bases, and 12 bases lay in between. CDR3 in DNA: TGTGCCAGCAGCCCAGATCGGGGGAATCAGCCCCAGCATTTT. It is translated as CASSPDRGNQPQHF.

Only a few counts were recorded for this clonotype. This CDR3 reads CSARTPSGRARNEQFF. CDR3 DNA sequence: TGCAGTGCTAGGACCCCTAGCGGGAGGGCAAGGAATGAGCAGTTCTTC. The chain is built from TRBV20-1 and TRBJ2-1; TRBD2 agrees at 12 bases. The V gene's germline CDR1 is DFQATT and CDR2 SNEGSKA (reference sequence). Trimming at V came to 3 bases and at J to 7 bases, leaving 10 bases not matched to a gene. The CDR3 is 16 residues long.

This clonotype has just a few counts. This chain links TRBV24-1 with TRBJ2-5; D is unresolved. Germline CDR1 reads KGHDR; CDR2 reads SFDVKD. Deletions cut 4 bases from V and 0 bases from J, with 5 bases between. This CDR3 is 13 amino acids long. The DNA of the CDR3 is TGTGCCACCAGTGAGGTATACCAAGAGACCCAGTACTTC. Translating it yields CATSEVYQETQYF.

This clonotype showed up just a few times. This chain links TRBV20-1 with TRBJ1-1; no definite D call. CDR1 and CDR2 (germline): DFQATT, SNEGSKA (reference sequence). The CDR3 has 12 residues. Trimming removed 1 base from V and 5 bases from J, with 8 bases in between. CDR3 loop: CSARAQLTEAFF. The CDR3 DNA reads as TGCAGTGCTAGAGCACAGTTAACTGAAGCTTTCTTT.

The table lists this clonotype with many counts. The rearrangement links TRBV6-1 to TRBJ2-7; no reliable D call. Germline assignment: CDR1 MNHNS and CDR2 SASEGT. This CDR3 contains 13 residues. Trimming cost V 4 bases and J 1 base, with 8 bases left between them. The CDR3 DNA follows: TGTGCCAGCAGTGGTAAGGTGTCCTACGAGCAGTACTTC. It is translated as CASSGKVSYEQYF.

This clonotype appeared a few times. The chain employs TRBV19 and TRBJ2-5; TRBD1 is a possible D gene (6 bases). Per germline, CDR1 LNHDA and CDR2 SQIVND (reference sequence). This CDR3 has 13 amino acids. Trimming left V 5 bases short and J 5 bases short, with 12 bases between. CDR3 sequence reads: CASSPWQGETQYF. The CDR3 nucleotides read TGTGCCAGTAGTCCTTGGCAGGGGGAGACCCAGTACTTC. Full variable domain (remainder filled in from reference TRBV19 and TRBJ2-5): DGGITQSPKYLFRKEGQNVTLSCEQNLNHDAMYWYRQDPGQGLRLIYYSQIVNDFQKGDIAEGYSVSREKKESFPLTVTSAQKNPTAFYLCASSPWQGETQYFGPGTRLLVL.

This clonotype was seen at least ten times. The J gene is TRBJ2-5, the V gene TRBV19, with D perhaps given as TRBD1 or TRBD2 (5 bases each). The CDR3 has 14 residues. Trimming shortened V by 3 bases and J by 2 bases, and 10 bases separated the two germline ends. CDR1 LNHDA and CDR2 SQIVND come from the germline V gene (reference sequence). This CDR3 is CASSIGTYQETQYF. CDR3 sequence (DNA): TGTGCCAGTAGTATTGGGACGTATCAAGAGACCCAGTACTTC.

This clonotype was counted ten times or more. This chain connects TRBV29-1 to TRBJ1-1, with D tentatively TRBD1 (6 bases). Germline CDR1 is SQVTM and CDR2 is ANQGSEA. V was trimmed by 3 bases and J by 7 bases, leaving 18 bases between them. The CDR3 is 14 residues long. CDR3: CSVDAGHLGGEAFF. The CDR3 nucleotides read TGCAGCGTTGACGCGGGACACCTAGGTGGTGAAGCTTTCTTT.

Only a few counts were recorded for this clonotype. The CDR3 region is CASSLGYFNTEAFF. In DNA form, the CDR3 reads TGCGCCAGCAGCTTAGGGTATTTTAACACTGAAGCTTTCTTT. The chain carries TRBV5-1 and TRBJ1-1; D gene uncertain. CDR3 length: 14 amino acids. Germline CDR1 reads SGHRS; CDR2 reads YFSETQ. Trimming stripped 2 bases from V and 2 bases from J, with 10 bases between.

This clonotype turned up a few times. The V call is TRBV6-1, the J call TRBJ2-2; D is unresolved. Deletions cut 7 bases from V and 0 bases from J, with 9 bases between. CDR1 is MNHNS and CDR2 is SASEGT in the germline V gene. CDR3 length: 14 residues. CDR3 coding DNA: TGTGCCAGCATCAAGGGCACGAACACCGGGGAGCTGTTTTTT. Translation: CASIKGTNTGELFF.